This T cell receptor beta chain was identified during a study of shared clonotypes between healthy human individuals. Study information: Used for every donor were three CD4 naive, three CD4 memory, two CD8 naive and one CD8 memory plate. Findings and caveats of the study: Shared across a few donors were roughly 5% of the naive CD4 clonotypes.

This CDR3 is 14 amino acids long. The germline V and J ends were trimmed by 2 bases and 2 bases, with 9 bases remaining between them. Germline V gives CDR1 SNHLY, CDR2 FYNNEI. The assay was immunoSEQ multiplex PCR, and TCRdb's table has in-frame clones only and misses some. This sample has hundreds of thousands of clones, with roughly 72% found just once. Concerning this clone: The antigen is not known. Other nucleotide sequences in the sample specify the same CDR3.

The rearrangement links TRBV2 to TRBJ1-2, with TRBD1 as a possible D gene (5 bases). Sequencing was carried out using memory CD4+ T cells sorted from blood. Subset here: CD45RA-negative fraction. The sequence came from a woman under 40 in good health. This CDR3 is CASSEPTVNYGYTF. The CDR3 DNA reads TGTGCCAGCAGTGAACCGACAGTCAACTATGGCTACACCTTC. Looking up the rest from reference TRBV2 and TRBJ1-2 gives the full variable domain: EPEVTQTPSHQVTQMGQEVILRCVPISNHLYFYWYRQILGQKVEFLVSFYNNEISEKSEIFDDQFSVERPDGSNFTLKIRSTKLEDSAMYFCASSEPTVNYGYTFGSGTRLTVV.